These 5 T cell receptor beta chains were all obtained from the same sample, sequenced in a study of the immune and genomic landscape of osteosarcoma. The post-treatment osteosarcoma tumors were primary, local recurrence or metastasis specimens from poor-prognosis patients. Method: immunoSEQ multiplex PCR; TCRdb's copy keeps in-frame clones and lacks some. The data contain roughly 6,000 clones, approximately 70% of them singletons. The source material was osteosarcoma tumor tissue from the lung. The origin of the receptors is a human donor with osteosarcoma.

The chain has TRBV4-3 and TRBJ2-7, with 10 bases aligning to TRBD2. Germline V gene lookup returns CDR1 LGHNA and CDR2 YSLEER. The CDR3 contains 15 residues. The junction had 9 bases not matched to a gene; V was cut back by 5 bases and J by 5 bases. The CDR3 loop is CASSDLAGGSNEQYF. For the CDR3, the DNA is TGCGCCAGCAGCGACTTAGCGGGAGGTTCCAACGAGCAGTACTTC.

The rearrangement uses TRBV7-7 and TRBJ2-2; no clear D. The germline V gene has CDR1 SSHAT and CDR2 FNYEAQ (reference sequence). The ends were cut back, 5 bases at V and 7 bases at J, with 14 bases in the middle. The CDR3 is 14 amino acids. The CDR3 sequence is CASSALGSGGELFF. Written as DNA, the CDR3 is TGTGCCAGCAGCGCCTTGGGGTCAGGCGGGGAGCTGTTTTTT.

V is TRBV5-4 and J is TRBJ2-3; 10 bases map to TRBD1. The trim removed 1 base at V and 3 bases at J, leaving 2 bases unmatched. The V gene's germline CDR1 is SGHNT and CDR2 YYREEE (reference sequence). The CDR3 covers 15 residues. CDR3 DNA sequence: TGTGCCAGCAGCTTGCCGGGACAGGGGACAGATACGCAGTATTTT. Residues: CASSLPGQGTDTQYF.

The chain has TRBV18 and TRBJ2-5; D gene ambiguous. There are 13 residues in the CDR3. Trimming took off 2 bases at V and 2 bases at J, with 6 bases between the two ends. The germline CDR1 and CDR2 sequences are KGHSH and LQKENI. CDR3 nucleotides: TGTGCCAGCTCACCAACACAACAAGAGACCCAGTACTTC. Translated: CASSPTQQETQYF.

The chain links TRBV7-9 to TRBJ1-4; 8 nucleotides match TRBD1. CDR1 is SEHNR and CDR2 is FQNEAQ in the germline V gene (reference sequence). V was pared by 6 bases and J by 6 bases, with 6 bases of the junction left unmatched. This CDR3 has 14 amino acids. CDR3 sequence reads: CASSSDRGDEKLFF. CDR3 DNA sequence: TGTGCCAGCAGTTCCGACAGGGGCGATGAAAAACTGTTTTTT.